One and the same sample provided the 7 T cell receptor beta chains below, sequenced in a study of blood T cell repertoires in COVID-19. This table comes from immunoSEQ multiplex PCR, and its TCRdb copy is limited to in-frame clones, with some not included. The table records 30,000 to 40,000 clones, around 90% of them present only once. Sequenced sample: peripheral blood. These receptor sequences come from a man aged 50-60 years with active or convalescent COVID-19.

V usage is TRBV6-5 and J usage is TRBJ2-7; weak D call: TRBD1 (6 bases). V lost 8 bases and J 0 bases, leaving 14 bases between the germline ends. There are 14 residues in the CDR3. The germline V gene encodes CDR1 MNHEY and CDR2 SVGAGI. CDR3 in DNA: TGTGCCAGCTGCCGTTGGACAGACTCCTACGAGCAGTACTTC. It translates to CASCRWTDSYEQYF.

The genes are TRBV5-6 and TRBJ2-7, with 7 positions matching TRBD2. This CDR3 comprises 14 residues. With V trimmed by 4 bases and J by 1 base, 5 bases remained unmatched. Germline values: CDR1 SGHDT, CDR2 YYEEEE. The CDR3 DNA reads TGTGCCAGCAGCACCCTTAGCGGGTCCTACGAGCAGTACTTC. Amino acids: CASSTLSGSYEQYF.

The table lists this clone with a count of one. This sequence joins TRBV3-1 (or the pseudogene TRBV3-2) and TRBJ1-4; TRBD1 matches 9 bases. In germline, CDR1 is LGHDT, CDR2 YNNKEL (reference sequence). V shed 1 base, J shed 8 bases, and the junction held 5 bases outside the gene matches. The CDR3 sequence is 15 residues long. For the CDR3, the DNA is TGTGCCAGCAGCCAAGCAGGACAGGGGTGGGAAAAACTGTTTTTT. It specifies CASSQAGQGWEKLFF.

The chain has TRBV19 and TRBJ2-3, with TRBD2 matching 10 bases. The CDR3 has 14 residues. Trimming at V came to 4 bases and at J to 3 bases, leaving 1 base not matched to a gene. Germline V gene sequence: CDR1 LNHDA, CDR2 SQIVND (reference sequence). CDR3 nucleotide sequence: TGTGCCAGTAGTAATAGCGGGAGGACAGATACGCAGTATTTT. Its protein product is CASSNSGRTDTQYF.

The chain carries TRBV2 and TRBJ2-2; 8 nucleotides align to TRBD2. The germline V gene has CDR1 SNHLY and CDR2 FYNNEI. Trimming removed 6 bases from V and 5 bases from J; junction bases left unmatched: 5. The CDR3 runs 14 residues. The CDR3 spells CASRDSGGTGELFF. The CDR3 DNA is TGTGCCAGCAGGGACTCGGGGGGGACCGGGGAGCTGTTTTTT.

The V and J genes are TRBV30 and TRBJ2-7; 11 bases are shared with TRBD2. CDR1 and CDR2 from the germline V gene are GTSNPN and SVGIG (reference sequence). The CDR3 sequence is 15 residues long. V lost 2 bases and J lost 4; bases outside the gene matches: 7. The CDR3 DNA reads TGTGCCTGGAGTCCGGGGACTAGCGGACGGTACGAGCAGTACTTC. Translated: CAWSPGTSGRYEQYF.

This rearrangement joins TRBV7-3 to TRBJ1-1, with D perhaps matching TRBD1 (6 bases). Germline CDR1 and CDR2: SGHTA and FQGTGA. The CDR3 runs 15 residues. V was clipped by 5 bases and J by 0 bases, with 13 bases between them. Here the CDR3 DNA reads TGTGCCAGCAGCCAATTTGGACAGTTGAACACTGAAGCTTTCTTT. Translated, it gives CASSQFGQLNTEAFF. The full variable domain, its missing parts supplied by reference TRBV7-3 and TRBJ1-1, is GAGVSQTPSNKVTEKGKYVELRCDPISGHTALYWYRQSLGQGPEFLIYFQGTGAADDSGLPNDRFFAVRPEGSVSTLKIQRTERGDSAVYLCASSQFGQLNTEAFFGQGTRLTVV.